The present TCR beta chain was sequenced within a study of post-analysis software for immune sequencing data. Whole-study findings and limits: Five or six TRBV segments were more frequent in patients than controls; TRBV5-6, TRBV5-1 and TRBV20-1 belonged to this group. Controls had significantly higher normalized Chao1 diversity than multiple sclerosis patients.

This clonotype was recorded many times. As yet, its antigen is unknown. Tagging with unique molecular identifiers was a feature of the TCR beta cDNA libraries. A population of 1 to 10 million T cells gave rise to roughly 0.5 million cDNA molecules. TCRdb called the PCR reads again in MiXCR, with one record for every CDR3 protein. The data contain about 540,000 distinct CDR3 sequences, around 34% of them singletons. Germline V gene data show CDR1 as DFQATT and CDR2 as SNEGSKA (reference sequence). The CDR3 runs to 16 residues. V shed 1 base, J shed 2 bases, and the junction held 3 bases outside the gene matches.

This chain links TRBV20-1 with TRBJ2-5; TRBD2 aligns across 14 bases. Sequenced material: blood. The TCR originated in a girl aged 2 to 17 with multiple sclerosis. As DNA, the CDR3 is TGCAGTGCTAGAGGGACTAGCGGGGGGCTACAAGAGACCCAGTACTTC. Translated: CSARGTSGGLQETQYF.